Each of the 25 T cell receptor beta chains below was sequenced from the same sample in a study of cytomegalovirus exposure and HLA in healthy donors. PCR involved 60 Vbeta and 13 Jbeta primers. Sequencing used immunoSEQ multiplex PCR; TCRdb keeps in-frame clones, though not all of them. Of 160,000 or so clones listed, around 80% were seen once; the top ten hold nearly 8.5%. Material: PBMCs. The receptor set was obtained from a male donor in good health and CMV-seropositive.

The chain combines TRBV14 with TRBJ2-7; weak D call: TRBD2 (5 bases). The germline V gene has CDR1 SGHDN and CDR2 FVKESK. V dropped 4 bases and J dropped 7 bases, with 17 bases sitting between them. The CDR3 covers 14 residues. The CDR3, as DNA: TGTGCCAGCAGCCCGTATCCAGCGGTGAAAGAGCAGTACTTC. It yields the protein CASSPYPAVKEQYF.

The chain joins TRBV25-1 to TRBJ2-7; D is perhaps TRBD2 (5 bases). Trimming removed 4 bases at V and 8 bases at J, with 18 bases between. CDR3 length: 14 residues. In germline, CDR1 is MGHDK, CDR2 SYGVNS. The CDR3 nucleotides read TGTGCCAGCAGTGTACCGGGGATGGATGTCCAGCAGTACTTC. It encodes CASSVPGMDVQQYF.

The rearrangement joins TRBV11-2 to TRBJ1-1, with 11 bases matching TRBD1. V shed 5 bases, J shed 6 bases, and the junction held 8 bases outside the gene matches. Germline CDR1 reads SGHAT; CDR2 reads FQNNGV. The CDR3 is 15 amino acids. The CDR3 protein is CASSNPGQGVSEAFF. CDR3 coding DNA: TGTGCCAGCAGCAATCCGGGACAGGGGGTCTCTGAAGCTTTCTTT.

The chain employs TRBV5-1 and TRBJ2-5, with 14 bases that match TRBD2. Germline V gene lookup returns CDR1 SGHRS and CDR2 YFSETQ. The CDR3 contains 15 residues. Trimming at V came to 4 bases and at J to 7 bases, leaving 6 bases not matched to a gene. The CDR3: CASSLVGLAGGTQYF. DNA of the CDR3: TGCGCCAGCAGCCTAGTCGGACTAGCGGGGGGGACCCAGTACTTC.

This clone occurred a few times. The chain has TRBV5-1 and TRBJ2-3; perhaps TRBD1 as D (6 bases). V was cut by 4 bases and J by 6 bases, with 6 bases left in between. In germline, CDR1 is SGHRS, CDR2 YFSETQ. CDR3 length: 11 residues. In DNA form, the CDR3 reads TGCGCCAGCAGCCAGGGGGATACGCAGTATTTT. Its protein is CASSQGDTQYF.

V usage is TRBV7-9 and J usage is TRBJ1-1; 12 nucleotides align to TRBD1. The CDR3 totals 15 residues. Unmatched junction bases numbered 7, after V lost 5 bases and J lost 6 bases. The germline V gene has CDR1 SEHNR and CDR2 FQNEAQ (reference sequence). The CDR3: CASSQGQGASAEAFF. CDR3 in DNA: TGTGCCAGCAGCCAGGGACAGGGGGCTTCGGCTGAAGCTTTCTTT.

The chain is built from TRBV5-1 and TRBJ2-5; tentatively, D is TRBD2 (6 bases). CDR3 size: 16 residues. The germline CDR1 and CDR2 sequences are SGHRS and YFSETQ. V dropped 0 bases and J dropped 4 bases, with 16 bases sitting between them. In DNA form, the CDR3 reads TGCGCCAGCAGCTTGGTAGTGACTAGTAGTCGAGAGACCCAGTACTTC. Amino acid sequence: CASSLVVTSSRETQYF.

This rearrangement joins TRBV7-2 to TRBJ2-2; D is possibly TRBD1 (6 bases). This CDR3 region has 16 residues. V gave up 4 bases and J gave up 0 bases, with 12 bases separating them. The germline CDR1 and CDR2 sequences are SGHTA and FQGNSA. CDR3: CASSSRTVSNTGELFF. In DNA, the CDR3 is TGTGCCAGCAGCTCAAGGACAGTTTCGAACACCGGGGAGCTGTTTTTT.

The CDR3 coding sequence is TGCGCCAGCAGCCTCCAGAGGACAGGAAATGGCTACACCTTC. This encodes CASSLQRTGNGYTF. The chain couples TRBV4-3 to TRBJ1-2; 7 bases line up with TRBD1. V was pared by 4 bases and J by 6 bases, with 8 bases of the junction left unmatched. This CDR3 is built from 14 residues. Germline V gene data show CDR1 as LGHNA and CDR2 as YSLEER.

The V gene is TRBV5-1, the J gene TRBJ2-7, with D perhaps matching TRBD2 (6 bases). Trimming stripped 0 bases from V and 2 bases from J, with 12 bases between. The CDR3 extends over 15 amino acids. Germline CDR1 and CDR2: SGHRS and YFSETQ. The CDR3 region is CASSLARGGTYEQYF. In DNA form, the CDR3 reads TGCGCCAGCAGCTTGGCGCGAGGAGGGACCTACGAGCAGTACTTC.

V usage is TRBV6-1 and J usage is TRBJ2-1; perhaps TRBD2 as D (6 bases). Germline values: CDR1 MNHNS, CDR2 SASEGT. CDR3 length: 13 residues. V was pared by 4 bases and J by 9 bases, with 13 bases between. The CDR3 sequence: CASSVGGTSEQFF. The CDR3, as DNA: TGTGCCAGCAGTGTGGGCGGGACCTCTGAGCAGTTCTTC.

The count of this clone is one. The V call is TRBV6-1, the J call TRBJ2-1, with TRBD1 identical over 8 bases. Unmatched junction bases numbered 8, after V lost 7 bases and J lost 3 bases. CDR1 and CDR2 from the germline V gene are MNHNS and SASEGT. CDR3 size: 15 residues. Here the CDR3 reads CASIPGTGLYNEQFF. The CDR3, as DNA: TGTGCCAGCATTCCCGGGACAGGACTCTACAATGAGCAGTTCTTC.

This chain connects TRBV14 to TRBJ1-2; D uncertain. The germline V gene encodes CDR1 SGHDN and CDR2 FVKESK. V lost 6 bases, J lost 8 bases, and 28 bases lay in between. The CDR3 extends over 17 amino acids. The CDR3 DNA reads TGTGCCAGCAGTGCGACCAGAGGGATCACCATCCTGGGAGGCTACACCTTC. Translated: CASSATRGITILGGYTF. Using reference TRBV14 and TRBJ1-2 for the parts outside the CDR3, the full variable domain is EAGVTQFPSHSVIEKGQTVTLRCDPISGHDNLYWYRRVMGKEIKFLLHFVKESKQDESGMPNNRFLAERTGGTYSTLKVQPAELEDSGVYFCASSATRGITILGGYTFGSGTRLTVV.

The table lists this clone with a few counts. The chain uses TRBV28 and TRBJ1-3, with D hard to call. Per germline, CDR1 MDHEN and CDR2 SYDVKM. The CDR3 covers 12 residues. V dropped 3 bases and J dropped 3 bases, with 3 bases sitting between them. For the CDR3, the DNA is TGTGCCAGCAGTTTTCGTGGAAACACCATATATTTT. Protein sequence: CASSFRGNTIYF. The full variable domain, in which reference TRBV28 and TRBJ1-3 provide the parts outside the CDR3, is DVKVTQSSRYLVKRTGEKVFLECVQDMDHENMFWYRQDPGLGLRLIYFSYDVKMKEKGDIPEGYSVSREKKERFSLILESASTNQTSMYLCASSFRGNTIYFGEGSWLTVV.

This chain joins TRBV5-4 and TRBJ1-1; 7 bases are a match to TRBD1. Germline CDR1 is SGHNT and CDR2 is YYREEE (reference sequence). V dropped 4 bases and J dropped 8; count of bases not matched to a gene: 2. The CDR3 spans 11 residues. CDR3 in DNA: TGTGCCAGCAGCGTGACAGGGGAAGCTTTCTTT. Protein: CASSVTGEAFF.

This sequence joins TRBV19 and TRBJ1-2; D is perhaps TRBD1 (5 bases). Trimming stripped 6 bases from V and 2 bases from J, with 13 bases between. In germline, CDR1 is LNHDA, CDR2 SQIVND (reference sequence). The CDR3 length is 14 residues. This CDR3 is CASSTREGNYGYTF. The CDR3 DNA reads as TGTGCCAGTAGCACGAGGGAGGGGAACTATGGCTACACCTTC.

The chain combines TRBV14 with TRBJ1-2; D gene unclear. CDR3 length: 12 amino acids. V lost 3 bases, J lost 3 bases, and 5 bases lay in between. CDR1 is SGHDN, CDR2 FVKESK, per germline. As DNA, the CDR3 is TGTGCCAGCAGCCAGGACTACTATGGCTACACCTTC. It encodes CASSQDYYGYTF. The variable domain in full, with the rest retrieved from reference TRBV14 and TRBJ1-2, is EAGVTQFPSHSVIEKGQTVTLRCDPISGHDNLYWYRRVMGKEIKFLLHFVKESKQDESGMPNNRFLAERTGGTYSTLKVQPAELEDSGVYFCASSQDYYGYTFGSGTRLTVV.

The rearrangement joins TRBV9 to TRBJ1-1, with D maybe TRBD1 (6 bases). Germline-derived CDR1 and CDR2 are SGDLS and YYNGEE. This CDR3 comprises 15 residues. With 0 bases removed from V and 7 bases from J, the gap between germline ends came to 16 bases. CDR3 residues: CASSVADRSLGEAFF. In DNA form, the CDR3 reads TGTGCCAGCAGCGTAGCTGACAGGTCATTGGGTGAAGCTTTCTTT.

CDR3 amino acids: CAWSSGTFGTQYF. The DNA for the CDR3 is TGTGCCTGGAGTTCCGGGACATTCGGGACCCAGTACTTC. This chain joins TRBV30 and TRBJ2-5; D may be TRBD1 (6 bases). With 2 bases removed from V and 7 bases from J, the gap between germline ends came to 14 bases. Germline V gene sequence: CDR1 GTSNPN, CDR2 SVGIG (reference sequence). The CDR3 runs to 13 residues.

For the CDR3, the DNA is TGTGCCAGCAGCCGGGGTGGGACTAGCGGAAAAGAGACCCAGTACTTC. Amino acid sequence: CASSRGGTSGKETQYF. This chain links TRBV9 with TRBJ2-5, with TRBD2 identical over 11 bases. Germline V gives CDR1 SGDLS, CDR2 YYNGEE. After removal of 4 bases from V and 3 bases from J, the junction contained 8 bases not matched to a gene. This CDR3 is 16 amino acids long.

The chain uses TRBV2 and TRBJ2-5; 7 nucleotides match TRBD2. The germline CDR1 and CDR2 sequences are SNHLY and FYNNEI. J gave up 5 bases and V 7 bases, and 10 bases lay outside the gene matches. The CDR3 is 14 residues long. CDR3 in amino acids: CASTRLADSETQYF. Here the CDR3 DNA reads TGTGCCAGCACAAGACTAGCTGATAGCGAGACCCAGTACTTC.

Details on this clone: Other DNA sequences in this specimen translate into the identical CDR3. V is TRBV27 and J is TRBJ2-1; perhaps TRBD2 as D (5 bases). This CDR3 region has 14 residues. Germline CDR1 is MNHEY and CDR2 is SMNVEV (reference sequence). Trimming took 1 base from V and 8 from J, leaving 12 bases between them. The CDR3 spells CASSLLVGEDEQFF. The CDR3 DNA follows: TGTGCCAGCAGTTTATTGGTGGGAGAGGATGAGCAGTTCTTC.

The chain is built from TRBV25-1 and TRBJ2-2, with TRBD1 as a possible D gene (6 bases). This CDR3 region has 14 residues. CDR1 MGHDK and CDR2 SYGVNS come from the germline V gene. V lost 5 bases and J lost 1, with 8 bases in between. The CDR3 bases are TGTGCCAGCAGTCTGACAGGGAACACCGGGGAGCTGTTTTTT. Translating it yields CASSLTGNTGELFF.

This clone was found once. The chain employs TRBV7-8 and TRBJ2-4; 9 nucleotides line up with TRBD1. With V trimmed by 2 bases and J by 6 bases, 14 bases remained unmatched. The length of the CDR3 is 18 residues. Per the germline V gene, CDR1 is SGHVS and CDR2 is FQNEAQ. DNA for the CDR3: TGTGCCAGCAGCTTATCCCCCCTGAGGGACAGGGTGGTAAACATTCAGTACTTC. Translated: CASSLSPLRDRVVNIQYF.

The V and J genes are TRBV27 and TRBJ2-6, with D maybe TRBD1 (6 bases). The CDR3 spans 17 residues. Germline assignment: CDR1 MNHEY and CDR2 SMNVEV (reference sequence). Trimming removed 5 bases from V and 0 bases from J, with 14 bases in between. CDR3 region: CASSLGWGRSGANVLTF. CDR3 sequence (DNA): TGTGCCAGCAGTCTGGGGTGGGGGCGCTCTGGGGCCAACGTCCTGACTTTC. The whole variable domain, remainder taken from reference TRBV27 and TRBJ2-6, is EAQVTQNPRYLITVTGKKLTVTCSQNMNHEYMSWYRQDPGLGLRQIYYSMNVEVTDKGDVPEGYKVSRKEKRNFPLILESPSPNQTSLYFCASSLGWGRSGANVLTFGAGSRLTVL.